The rows below give T cell receptor beta chains drawn from one sample of a study of OX40 agonist ivuxolimab in advanced cancers. The protocol was immunoSEQ multiplex PCR, while the TCRdb copy is restricted to in-frame clones and leaves out a portion. This repertoire shows over 35,000 clones, roughly 90% found once; its top ten account for approximately 12%. Sequencing used CD4+ or CD8+ T cells sorted from blood, obtained in a trial of the OX40 agonist ivuxolimab. Receptor source: an adult with an advanced solid tumor such as melanoma, head and neck, liver or kidney cancer. Each CDR3 is given with its conserved first and last residue. D genes are given only for firm matches. A clone size is listed for some rows: how often the clone was seen (once, few, many), or a class if it is expanded.

J: TRBJ2-7; V: TRBV19; D: NA; size: NA; CDR3: CASTSTGSWGEQYF; DNA: TGTGCCAGTACCTCAACAGGATCCTGGGGGGAGCAGTACTTC
J: TRBJ2-7; V: TRBV7-9; D: NA; size: NA; CDR3: CASSSAGAYEQYF; DNA: TGTGCCAGCAGCTCGGCAGGAGCCTACGAGCAGTACTTC
J: TRBJ1-2; V: TRBV27; D: TRBD1; size: NA; CDR3: CASSPPSGTGGSYGYTF; DNA: TGTGCCAGCAGTCCCCCATCGGGGACAGGGGGATCCTATGGCTACACCTTC
J: TRBJ1-1; V: TRBV13; D: NA; size: NA; CDR3: CASSPGNTEAFF; DNA: TGTGCCAGCAGCCCTGGGAACACTGAAGCTTTCTTT
J: TRBJ1-2; V: TRBV25-1; D: NA; size: NA; CDR3: CASSDPDLRPGYTF; DNA: TGTGCCAGCAGTGACCCCGATTTACGACCTGGCTACACCTTC
J: TRBJ1-2; V: TRBV4-1; D: NA; size: NA; CDR3: CASSQGLAGDGYTF; DNA: TGCGCCAGCAGCCAAGGCCTAGCAGGGGACGGCTACACCTTC
J: TRBJ1-5; V: TRBV6-6; D: NA; size: few; CDR3: CASSYTRGPSNQPQHF; DNA: TGTGCCAGCAGTTACACTCGAGGTCCTAGCAATCAGCCCCAGCATTTT
J: TRBJ2-1; V: TRBV9; D: TRBD2; size: NA; CDR3: CASSATRSGGLAYNEQFF; DNA: TGTGCCAGCAGCGCCACCAGATCGGGGGGGCTCGCCTACAATGAGCAGTTCTTC
J: TRBJ2-7; V: TRBV19; D: TRBD2; size: NA; CDR3: CASSIASGAYEQYF; DNA: TGTGCCAGTAGTATTGCTAGCGGGGCCTACGAGCAGTACTTC
J: TRBJ2-1; V: TRBV4-2; D: TRBD2; size: NA; CDR3: CASSLPDAGDFNEQFF; DNA: TGTGCCAGCAGCCTACCCGACGCGGGAGATTTCAATGAGCAGTTCTTC
J: TRBJ1-2; V: TRBV4-3; D: NA; size: NA; CDR3: CASHGGWGGYTF; DNA: TGCGCCAGCCATGGGGGCTGGGGGGGCTACACCTTC
J: TRBJ1-2; V: TRBV7-3; D: TRBD1; size: NA; CDR3: CASSLEGQTNYGYTF; DNA: TGTGCCAGCAGTCTTGAGGGACAGACTAACTATGGCTACACCTTC
J: TRBJ2-7; V: TRBV4-3; D: TRBD1; size: NA; CDR3: CASSLGPGTGDTYEQYF; DNA: TGCGCCAGCAGCCTAGGCCCGGGGACAGGGGACACCTACGAGCAGTACTTC
J: TRBJ2-7; V: TRBV7-6; D: TRBD2; size: NA; CDR3: CASSLVAGESYEQYF; DNA: TGTGCCAGCAGCTTAGTAGCGGGAGAAAGCTACGAGCAGTACTTC
J: TRBJ2-1; V: TRBV6-5; D: TRBD2; size: NA; CDR3: CASSYSFSGRTYEQFF; DNA: TGTGCCAGCAGTTACTCATTTAGCGGGAGAACGTATGAGCAGTTCTTC
J: TRBJ1-2; V: TRBV13; D: NA; size: NA; CDR3: CASSLGYAALGYTF; DNA: TGTGCCAGCAGCTTAGGATATGCAGCCCTCGGCTACACCTTC
J: TRBJ1-1; V: TRBV12-5; D: NA; size: once; CDR3: CASGLLLGLNTEAFF; DNA: TGTGCTAGTGGTTTACTTCTTGGTCTGAACACTGAAGCTTTCTTT
J: TRBJ1-2; V: TRBV19; D: NA; size: NA; CDR3: CASSVGTASGYTF; DNA: TGTGCCAGTAGTGTCGGGACGGCGTCTGGCTACACCTTC
J: TRBJ1-5; V: TRBV6-4; D: NA; size: NA; CDR3: CASSDSGGKEHF; DNA: TGTGCCAGCAGTGACTCAGGGGGAAAAGAGCATTTT
J: TRBJ2-3; V: TRBV7-6; D: NA; size: NA; CDR3: CASSFGTPVTDTQYF; DNA: TGTGCCAGCAGCTTCGGGACACCAGTCACAGATACGCAGTATTTT
J: TRBJ2-3; V: TRBV27; D: NA; size: few; CDR3: CASSLSPWASDTQYF; DNA: TGTGCCAGCAGTTTATCCCCCTGGGCCTCAGATACGCAGTATTTT
J: TRBJ1-3; V: TRBV11-2; D: TRBD1; size: NA; CDR3: CASTWTGVTGDTIYF; DNA: TGTGCCAGCACTTGGACAGGGGTGACAGGGGACACCATATATTTT
J: TRBJ2-1; V: TRBV14; D: TRBD2; size: NA; CDR3: CASSEGLAGGLEQFF; DNA: TGTGCCAGCAGCGAGGGACTAGCGGGGGGACTTGAGCAGTTCTTC
J: TRBJ2-2; V: TRBV7-3; D: NA; size: NA; CDR3: CASSLYPGELFF; DNA: TGTGCCAGCAGCTTATATCCCGGGGAGCTGTTTTTT
J: TRBJ2-7; V: TRBV5-6; D: TRBD2; size: NA; CDR3: CASSLDSTSGAYEQYF; DNA: TGTGCCAGCAGCTTGGATTCGACTAGCGGGGCCTACGAGCAGTACTTC
J: TRBJ1-5; V: TRBV5-6; D: NA; size: NA; CDR3: CASSLYQGQPQHF; DNA: TGTGCCAGCAGCTTGTATCAAGGTCAGCCCCAGCATTTT
J: TRBJ1-2; V: TRBV10-3; D: NA; size: NA; CDR3: CAISESDGGAHGYTF; DNA: TGTGCCATCAGTGAGTCTGACGGGGGGGCTCATGGCTACACCTTC
J: TRBJ2-5; V: TRBV2; D: NA; size: NA; CDR3: CASTDGETQYF; DNA: TGTGCCAGCACCGATGGGGAGACCCAGTACTTC
J: TRBJ2-7; V: TRBV20-1; D: NA; size: NA; CDR3: CSARVLREQYF; DNA: TGCAGTGCTAGAGTCTTGCGCGAGCAGTACTTC
J: TRBJ1-5; V: TRBV27; D: NA; size: once; CDR3: CASSLSAHSNQPQHF; DNA: TGTGCCAGCAGTTTGTCAGCCCACAGCAATCAGCCCCAGCATTTT
J: TRBJ1-1; V: TRBV13; D: NA; size: NA; CDR3: CASSFTEVTEAFF; DNA: TGTGCCAGCAGCTTCACAGAGGTCACTGAAGCTTTCTTT
J: TRBJ2-5; V: TRBV27; D: TRBD1; size: NA; CDR3: CASSLTGSETQYF; DNA: TGTGCCAGCAGTTTGACAGGGAGTGAGACCCAGTACTTC
J: TRBJ1-1; V: TRBV6-5; D: NA; size: NA; CDR3: CASTFSGAGTEAFF; DNA: TGTGCCAGCACCTTTTCAGGGGCGGGCACTGAAGCTTTCTTT
J: TRBJ2-1; V: TRBV19; D: TRBD2; size: few; CDR3: CASSIGSSGLYNEQFF; DNA: TGTGCCAGTAGTATAGGTTCTAGCGGGCTATACAATGAGCAGTTCTTC
J: TRBJ2-7; V: TRBV7-9; D: NA; size: NA; CDR3: CASSLGGSEQYF; DNA: TGTGCCAGCAGCTTAGGGGGCTCCGAGCAGTACTTC
J: TRBJ2-7; V: TRBV13; D: NA; size: NA; CDR3: CASSLRSGLYEQYF; DNA: TGTGCCAGCAGCTTGCGAAGCGGGCTATACGAGCAGTACTTC
J: TRBJ2-1; V: TRBV9; D: TRBD2; size: NA; CDR3: CASSVELAGVLVYNEQFF; DNA: TGTGCCAGCAGCGTAGAACTAGCGGGAGTCTTGGTCTACAATGAGCAGTTCTTC